This TCR beta chain was captured in a study of T cells in localized non-small cell lung cancer. As to this clone: Its antigen remains unknown.

Notes on the study in general: In the blood, greater T cell density corresponded to longer overall survival. Clonality peaked in uninvolved adjacent lung rather than tumor. Among the top 100 tumor clones, a median about 60 appeared in adjacent lung.

The protocol was immunoSEQ multiplex PCR, while the TCRdb copy is restricted to in-frame clones and leaves out a portion. The sample gives tens of thousands of clones, roughly 87% of which show up once; about 7% is in the top ten. Germline assignment: CDR1 SGHDT and CDR2 YYEEEE. Germline trimming cut 4 bases from V and 3 bases from J; bases unmatched to any gene: 6. The CDR3 loop spans 14 amino acids. Sequenced material: peripheral blood, taken before any cancer treatment. The chain couples TRBV5-6 to TRBJ2-7; 8 bases agree with TRBD1. This TCR came from a woman aged 40 to 75 with stage I lung adenocarcinoma. Here the CDR3 reads CASSARTGNYEQYF. The CDR3 DNA reads TGTGCCAGCAGCGCTAGGACAGGGAACTACGAGCAGTACTTC.